A single sample is the source of the 29 T cell receptor beta chains below, sequenced in a study of cytomegalovirus exposure and HLA in healthy donors (dated by TCRdb to 2016 to 2017). Libraries were constructed by the immunoSEQ multiplex PCR assay. Imported from immuneACCESS, the table was reduced by TCRdb to in-frame sequences with V and J called. These copies leave out some clones; in studies compared against another copy, an unresolved V gene accounts for under half, and the cause of the remainder is not known. This sample comprises 300,000 to 400,000 clones, around 86% of them detected only once. The top ten clonotypes cover under 0.95% of the sample. Sequencing input: PBMCs. Receptor source: a woman under 30 in good health and CMV-seronegative.

The rearrangement uses TRBV10-1 and TRBJ1-1, with TRBD1 as a possible D gene (6 bases). Germline V gives CDR1 WNHNN, CDR2 SYGVQD (reference sequence). The V end was cut by 6 bases, the J end by 0 bases, with 14 bases between. The CDR3 sequence is 15 residues long. The CDR3 protein is CASRSGANMNTEAFF. CDR3 DNA: TGCGCCAGCAGGTCAGGGGCGAATATGAACACTGAAGCTTTCTTT.

The rearrangement links TRBV7-2 to TRBJ1-2; D gene uncertain. Germline V CDR1 and CDR2: SGHTA, FQGNSA. The CDR3 sequence is 14 residues long. V was clipped by 3 bases and J by 0 bases, with 8 bases between them. The CDR3 nucleotides read TGTGCCAGCAGCTTGGGCAGACCTAACTATGGCTACACCTTC. Translation: CASSLGRPNYGYTF. The variable domain in full, completed from reference TRBV7-2 and TRBJ1-2, reads GAGVSQSPSNKVTEKGKDVELRCDPISGHTALYWYRQSLGQGLEFLIYFQGNSAPDKSGLPSDRFSAERTGGSVSTLTIQRTQQEDSAVYLCASSLGRPNYGYTFGSGTRLTVV.

This chain joins TRBV28 and TRBJ1-2; 8 bases are shared with TRBD1. V lost 1 base, J lost 8 bases, and 6 bases stayed unmatched. CDR3 length equals 14 residues. Germline V lookup: CDR1 MDHEN, CDR2 SYDVKM. CDR3 loop: CASSLSQGALGYTF. In nucleotides, the CDR3 is TGTGCCAGCAGTTTATCTCAGGGGGCGCTGGGCTACACCTTC.

V usage is TRBV5-1 and J usage is TRBJ2-7; D uncertain. The CDR3 loop spans 14 amino acids. CDR1 and CDR2 (germline): SGHRS, YFSETQ. V lost 0 bases, J lost 2 bases, and 9 bases lay in between. CDR3 amino acids: CASSLGQSAYEQYF. As DNA, the CDR3 is TGCGCCAGCAGCTTGGGGCAGTCAGCCTACGAGCAGTACTTC. The complete variable domain, with remaining parts taken from reference TRBV5-1 and TRBJ2-7, reads KAGVTQTPRYLIKTRGQQVTLSCSPISGHRSVSWYQQTPGQGLQFLFEYFSETQRNKGNFPGRFSGRQFSNSRSEMNVSTLELGDSALYLCASSLGQSAYEQYFGPGTRLTVT.

This clone was detected once. The chain combines TRBV2 with TRBJ2-3; 11 bases match TRBD2. Looked up from germline, CDR1 is SNHLY and CDR2 is FYNNEI. With 6 bases clipped from V and 2 bases from J, the junction kept 4 bases outside the gene matches. The CDR3 sequence is 15 residues long. The CDR3 region is CASSGTSGFTDTQYF. In nucleotides, the CDR3 is TGTGCCAGCAGCGGGACTAGCGGATTCACAGATACGCAGTATTTT.

This clone is a singleton in its sample. The chain recombines TRBV28 with TRBJ1-1; D is possibly TRBD1 (5 bases). Trimming left V 7 bases short and J 1 base short, with 16 bases between. Germline V gene sequence: CDR1 MDHEN, CDR2 SYDVKM. CDR3 size: 15 residues. This chain's CDR3 is CASIGSAGPNTEAFF. CDR3 nucleotide sequence: TGTGCCAGCATTGGTTCGGCGGGACCGAACACTGAAGCTTTCTTT. The whole variable domain, filled in from reference TRBV28 and TRBJ1-1, reads DVKVTQSSRYLVKRTGEKVFLECVQDMDHENMFWYRQDPGLGLRLIYFSYDVKMKEKGDIPEGYSVSREKKERFSLILESASTNQTSMYLCASIGSAGPNTEAFFGQGTRLTVV.

The gene calls are TRBV28 and TRBJ2-1, with 12 bases lining up with TRBD2. Per the germline V gene, CDR1 is MDHEN and CDR2 is SYDVKM. The CDR3 has 19 residues. V shed 6 bases, J shed 0 bases, and the junction held 12 bases outside the gene matches. The CDR3 loop is CASSRVRLAGGSSYNEQFF. As DNA, the CDR3 is TGTGCCAGCAGCCGAGTCAGGCTAGCGGGGGGGAGCTCCTACAATGAGCAGTTCTTC.

The J gene is TRBJ1-5, the V gene TRBV19; D may be TRBD1 (6 bases). The germline V gene has CDR1 LNHDA and CDR2 SQIVND (reference sequence). The CDR3 extends over 15 amino acids. Trimming took 4 bases from V and 6 from J, leaving 16 bases between them. The CDR3 here is CASSKAGAGIQPQHF. The CDR3 bases are TGTGCCAGTAGTAAGGCAGGGGCAGGGATTCAGCCCCAGCATTTT.

The V call is TRBV21-1, the J call TRBJ2-3; the table's D gene call, TRBD2, was not cross checked with the DNA. TRBV21-1 constitutes a pseudogene. This CDR3 contains 19 residues. The CDR3 DNA sequence: TGTGCCAGCATTGGAGAGAGACGATGGAGACCTTGGAGCACAGATACGCAGTATTTT. Amino acids: CASIGERRWRPWSTDTQYF.

In this sample, this clone turned up a few times. V gene TRBV9 combines with J gene TRBJ2-7; 7 bases align to TRBD1. Germline loops: CDR1 SGDLS, CDR2 YYNGEE. The V gene end was trimmed by 0 bases and the J gene end by 2 bases; junction bases not matched to a gene: 2. CDR3 length: 14 amino acids. The CDR3 DNA follows: TGTGCCAGCAGCGTAGAACAGGGGACCTACGAGCAGTACTTC. This codes for CASSVEQGTYEQYF.

V is TRBV30 and J is TRBJ2-7, with a tentative D call TRBD2 (7 bases). CDR3 length: 15 amino acids. The germline gives CDR1 GTSNPN, CDR2 SVGIG (reference sequence). Trimming pared 1 base from V and 6 bases from J, leaving 19 bases between. This CDR3 reads CAWSGGRGARTEQYF. The CDR3 nucleotides are TGTGCCTGGAGTGGGGGTCGGGGGGCTCGCACCGAGCAGTACTTC. Supplemented by reference TRBV30 and TRBJ2-7, the full variable domain reads SQTIHQWPATLVQPVGSPLSLECTVEGTSNPNLYWYRQAAGRGLQLLFYSVGIGQISSEVPQNLSASRPQDRQFILSSKKLLLSDSGFYLCAWSGGRGARTEQYFGPGTRLTVT.

V and J are TRBV14 and TRBJ2-7; a weak D match, TRBD2 (5 bases). The germline V gene encodes CDR1 SGHDN and CDR2 FVKESK. This CDR3 contains 14 residues. Trimming removed 1 base at V and 6 bases at J, with 13 bases between. This CDR3 reads CASSQGLASGEQYF. CDR3 coding DNA: TGTGCCAGCAGCCAAGGGCTAGCCTCTGGCGAGCAGTACTTC.

The V call is TRBV27, the J call TRBJ2-5; 10 bases align to TRBD1. After removal of 2 bases from V and 7 bases from J, the junction contained 4 bases not matched to a gene. This CDR3 region has 14 residues. Germline-derived CDR1 and CDR2 are MNHEY and SMNVEV (reference sequence). The CDR3 loop reads CASSLDRGQGTQYF. The CDR3 DNA reads as TGTGCCAGCAGTTTAGACAGGGGGCAGGGGACCCAGTACTTC.

This clone turned up a few times. The chain has TRBV5-1 and TRBJ1-1; no firm D call. CDR1 SGHRS and CDR2 YFSETQ come from the germline V gene. V lost 0 bases to trimming and J lost 0 bases, with 6 bases between them. The CDR3 loop spans 14 amino acids. Written as DNA, the CDR3 is TGCGCCAGCAGCTTGGAGCTCATGAACACTGAAGCTTTCTTT. The encoded protein is CASSLELMNTEAFF.

This clone was seen only once. The rearrangement uses TRBV7-6 and TRBJ2-3; the D gene is possibly TRBD2 (5 bases). The CDR3 is made up of 15 amino acids. The germline gives CDR1 SGHVS, CDR2 FNYEAQ. V shed 5 bases and J shed 4 bases, with 16 bases lying between them. The CDR3 sequence: CASSPRWPAADTQYF. For the CDR3, the DNA is TGTGCCAGCAGCCCTCGTTGGCCAGCGGCAGATACGCAGTATTTT.

This chain joins TRBV7-6 and TRBJ2-4, with no clear D. The V gene lost 4 bases and the J gene lost 2 bases, with 6 bases spanning the gap. There are 13 residues in the CDR3. CDR1 is SGHVS, CDR2 FNYEAQ, per germline. The CDR3 here is CASSYNSKNIQYF. The DNA of the CDR3 is TGTGCCAGCAGCTATAATTCCAAAAACATTCAGTACTTC.

This clone was seen a handful of times. CDR3 coding DNA: TGTGCCAGCAGTCCAGTCACCTGGGCGCAGTTCTTC. Translation gives CASSPVTWAQFF. The chain combines TRBV28 with TRBJ2-1; no firm D call. The CDR3 covers 12 residues. V shed 5 bases and J shed 12 bases, with 14 bases lying between them. Germline V gene sequence: CDR1 MDHEN, CDR2 SYDVKM. Supplemented by reference TRBV28 and TRBJ2-1, the full variable domain reads DVKVTQSSRYLVKRTGEKVFLECVQDMDHENMFWYRQDPGLGLRLIYFSYDVKMKEKGDIPEGYSVSREKKERFSLILESASTNQTSMYLCASSPVTWAQFFGPGTRLTVL.

The V gene is TRBV27, the J gene TRBJ2-1; TRBD1 is a possible D gene (6 bases). The V and J ends lost 3 bases and 7 bases respectively, with 13 bases between them. This CDR3 comprises 14 residues. The germline V gene encodes CDR1 MNHEY and CDR2 SMNVEV (reference sequence). The CDR3 spells CASSFLPGANEQFF. The CDR3 DNA sequence: TGTGCCAGCAGTTTTCTACCAGGGGCTAATGAGCAGTTCTTC.

The genes are TRBV6-5 and TRBJ2-7, with a weak D call TRBD1 (6 bases). This CDR3 region has 13 residues. Germline CDR1 is MNHEY and CDR2 is SVGAGI. Between the trimmed V and J ends, which lost 5 bases and 5 bases, there was a span of 13 bases. The CDR3 loop reads CASSIPGTNEQYF. The CDR3 nucleotides read TGTGCCAGCAGTATCCCCGGGACAAACGAGCAGTACTTC.

The chain has TRBV5-4 and TRBJ2-7, with 10 bases aligning to TRBD1. V was clipped by 3 bases and J by 2 bases; unmatched bases: 5. The CDR3 has 15 amino acids. Germline V lookup: CDR1 SGHNT, CDR2 YYREEE (reference sequence). The DNA for the CDR3 is TGTGCCAGCAGCTATCAAGACAGGGGGCCCTACGAGCAGTACTTC. This gives the protein CASSYQDRGPYEQYF.

The V call is TRBV7-9, the J call TRBJ1-2; the match to TRBD1 covers 7 bases. This CDR3 contains 14 residues. Germline V CDR1 and CDR2: SEHNR, FQNEAQ (reference sequence). J was trimmed by 2 bases and V by 3 bases; bases with no gene match: 3. The CDR3 region is CASSFGGQNYGYTF. The CDR3 nucleotides read TGTGCCAGCAGCTTCGGGGGACAGAACTATGGCTACACCTTC.

V gene TRBV19 combines with J gene TRBJ2-5, with TRBD1 matching over 8 bases. CDR3 length equals 15 residues. J lost 4 bases, V lost 4 bases, and 8 bases had no gene match. CDR1 and CDR2 (germline): LNHDA, SQIVND (reference sequence). The DNA of the CDR3 is TGTGCCAGTAGTAGCTACGGGACAGGAGGAGAGACCCAGTACTTC. It codes for CASSSYGTGGETQYF.

The rearrangement uses TRBV2 and TRBJ2-3; TRBD2 matches at 7 bases. Germline V gene lookup returns CDR1 SNHLY and CDR2 FYNNEI. The CDR3 runs to 17 residues. The V and J ends lost 1 base and 3 bases, in that order; junction bases with no gene match: 10. In DNA form, the CDR3 reads TGTGCCAGCAGTGAAGAGCGAGCGGGATTAGGTACAGATACGCAGTATTTT. Protein product: CASSEERAGLGTDTQYF.

Concerning this clone: This sample also contains other DNA sequences that code for the same CDR3. The chain recombines TRBV5-4 with TRBJ2-1; 7 nucleotides align to TRBD2. Losses at the gene ends were 1 base for V and 0 bases for J; bases not matched to a gene: 1. Germline CDR1 SGHNT, CDR2 YYREEE (reference sequence). The CDR3 is 15 residues long. CDR3 amino acids: CASSLTGGSYNEQFF. The CDR3 DNA reads as TGTGCCAGCAGCTTGACGGGGGGCTCCTACAATGAGCAGTTCTTC.

The chain couples TRBV30 to TRBJ1-5; no clear D gene. V was trimmed by 2 bases and J by 2 bases, leaving 10 bases between them. Germline CDR1 GTSNPN, CDR2 SVGIG (reference sequence). The CDR3 extends over 14 amino acids. The CDR3 loop is CAWSPGLGNQPQHF. CDR3 bases: TGTGCCTGGAGTCCAGGACTAGGCAATCAGCCCCAGCATTTT.

This sequence joins TRBV9 and TRBJ1-3; D is unresolved. The V and J ends lost 0 bases and 0 bases respectively, with 10 bases between them. The CDR3 consists of 16 residues. Germline assignment: CDR1 SGDLS and CDR2 YYNGEE. The CDR3, as DNA: TGTGCCAGCAGCGTAGATTTCGCAGTCTCTGGAAACACCATATATTTT. This translates into CASSVDFAVSGNTIYF.

The table lists this clone with a few counts. The chain is built from TRBV7-6 and TRBJ2-7, with 12 positions matching TRBD1. The CDR3 length is 15 residues. Looked up from germline, CDR1 is SGHVS and CDR2 is FNYEAQ. Unmatched junction bases numbered 8, after V lost 5 bases and J lost 6 bases. CDR3 protein: CASSASRDRGLEQYF. For the CDR3, the DNA is TGTGCCAGCAGCGCATCCCGGGACAGGGGGCTCGAGCAGTACTTC.

J is TRBJ2-1 and V is TRBV7-9, with TRBD2 identical over 9 bases. Trimming cost V 1 base and J 8 bases; bases outside gene matches: 6. CDR3 length: 15 residues. CDR1 is SEHNR and CDR2 is FQNEAQ in the germline V gene (reference sequence). The CDR3 DNA is TGTGCCAGCAGCTTAGGCGGGGGGGAAATCGATGAGCAGTTCTTC. This codes for CASSLGGGEIDEQFF.

The J gene is TRBJ1-2, the V gene TRBV30, with D tentatively TRBD1 (5 bases). The CDR3 is 17 residues long. From germline, CDR1 is GTSNPN and CDR2 SVGIG (reference sequence). V lost 3 bases to trimming and J lost 4 bases, with 24 bases between them. CDR3 region: CAWRNPPIGQTTYGYTF. The CDR3 bases are TGTGCCTGGAGGAACCCGCCGATTGGACAAACAACCTATGGCTACACCTTC.